This T cell receptor beta chain was identified during a study of shared clonotypes between healthy human individuals. Only a few counts were recorded for this clone. Germline V gene lookup returns CDR1 SGHRS and CDR2 YFSETQ. V lost 7 bases to trimming and J lost 4 bases, with 17 bases between them. The CDR3 covers 14 residues. The table came from immunoSEQ multiplex PCR; TCRdb's copy has only in-frame clones and leaves some out. The sample holds approximately 350,000 clones, around 67% seen once. The chain uses TRBV5-1 and TRBJ2-5, with D maybe TRBD2 (5 bases). This receptor was obtained from a man aged 30-40 years in good health. Sequenced sample: memory CD4+ T cells sorted from blood. Subset in this sample: CD45RA-negative fraction. DNA for the CDR3: TGCGCCAGCGCGGTCGACCCGGGGTTAGAGACCCAGTACTTC. Amino acid sequence: CASAVDPGLETQYF. Full variable domain (remainder filled in from reference TRBV5-1 and TRBJ2-5): KAGVTQTPRYLIKTRGQQVTLSCSPISGHRSVSWYQQTPGQGLQFLFEYFSETQRNKGNFPGRFSGRQFSNSRSEMNVSTLELGDSALYLCASAVDPGLETQYFGPGTRLLVL.